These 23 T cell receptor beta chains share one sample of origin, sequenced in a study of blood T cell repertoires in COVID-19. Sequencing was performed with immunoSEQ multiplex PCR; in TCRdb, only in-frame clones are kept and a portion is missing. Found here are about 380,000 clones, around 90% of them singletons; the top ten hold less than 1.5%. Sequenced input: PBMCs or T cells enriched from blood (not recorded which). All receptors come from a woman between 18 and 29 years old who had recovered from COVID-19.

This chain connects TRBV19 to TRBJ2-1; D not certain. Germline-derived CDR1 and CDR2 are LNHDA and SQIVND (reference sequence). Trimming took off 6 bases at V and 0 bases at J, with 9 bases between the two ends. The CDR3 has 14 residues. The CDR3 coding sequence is TGTGCCAGTAGCCCTTATAGCTCCTACAATGAGCAGTTCTTC. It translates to CASSPYSSYNEQFF.

The CDR3 here is CASSPLNWDKRANYGYTF. As DNA, the CDR3 is TGTGCCAGCTCACCACTTAATTGGGACAAACGAGCTAACTATGGCTACACCTTC. The chain uses TRBV18 and TRBJ1-2, with a possible D match to TRBD1 (6 bases). The CDR3 has 18 residues. The germline V gene encodes CDR1 KGHSH and CDR2 LQKENI. The V end was cut by 1 base, the J end by 0 bases, with 18 bases between.

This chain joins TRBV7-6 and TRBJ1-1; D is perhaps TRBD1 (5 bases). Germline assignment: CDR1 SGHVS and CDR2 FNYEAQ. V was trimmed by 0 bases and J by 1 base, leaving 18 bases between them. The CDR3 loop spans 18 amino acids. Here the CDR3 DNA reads TGTGCCAGCAGCTTAGCGATTGGGGGGTTTTCGGGGAACACTGAAGCTTTCTTT. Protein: CASSLAIGGFSGNTEAFF.

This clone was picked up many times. CDR3 sequence: CSVARVGGNTIYF. Written as DNA, the CDR3 is TGCAGCGTTGCCAGGGTAGGAGGAAACACCATATATTTT. The chain employs TRBV29-1 and TRBJ1-3, with D possibly being TRBD1 (5 bases). Germline V gene data show CDR1 as SQVTM and CDR2 as ANQGSEA. The V end lost 4 bases, the J end lost 4 bases, and 11 bases lay between the germline ends. The CDR3 is 13 amino acids.

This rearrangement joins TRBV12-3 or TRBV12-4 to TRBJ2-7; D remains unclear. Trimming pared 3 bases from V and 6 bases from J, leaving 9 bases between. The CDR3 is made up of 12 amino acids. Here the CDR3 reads CASSFVLTEQYF. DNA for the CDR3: TGTGCCAGCAGTTTCGTCCTAACCGAGCAGTACTTC.

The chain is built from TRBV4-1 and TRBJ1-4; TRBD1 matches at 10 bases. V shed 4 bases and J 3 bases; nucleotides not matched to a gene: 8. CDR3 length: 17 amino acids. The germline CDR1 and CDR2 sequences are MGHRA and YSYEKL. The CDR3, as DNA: TGCGCCAGCAGCCGGGGACAGGGGTTATACTCTAATGAAAAACTGTTTTTT. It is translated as CASSRGQGLYSNEKLFF.

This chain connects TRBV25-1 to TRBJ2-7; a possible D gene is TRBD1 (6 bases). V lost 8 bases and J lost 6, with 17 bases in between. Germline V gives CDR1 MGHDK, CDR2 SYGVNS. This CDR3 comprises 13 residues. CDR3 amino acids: CASSKQGSGEQYF. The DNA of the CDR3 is TGTGCCAGCTCAAAACAGGGCTCTGGCGAGCAGTACTTC.

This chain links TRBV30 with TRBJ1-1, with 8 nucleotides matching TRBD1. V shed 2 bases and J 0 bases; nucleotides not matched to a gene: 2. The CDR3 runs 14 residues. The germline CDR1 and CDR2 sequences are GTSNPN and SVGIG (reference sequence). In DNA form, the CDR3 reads TGTGCCTGGAGTTTGACAGGGGTGAACACTGAAGCTTTCTTT. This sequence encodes CAWSLTGVNTEAFF.

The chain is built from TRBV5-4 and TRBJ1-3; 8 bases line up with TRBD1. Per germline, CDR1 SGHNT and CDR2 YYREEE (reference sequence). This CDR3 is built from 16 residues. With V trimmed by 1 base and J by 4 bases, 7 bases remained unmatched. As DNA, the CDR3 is TGTGCCAGCAGCTTGCCCCAAAGACAGGGGGGAAACACCATATATTTT. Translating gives CASSLPQRQGGNTIYF.

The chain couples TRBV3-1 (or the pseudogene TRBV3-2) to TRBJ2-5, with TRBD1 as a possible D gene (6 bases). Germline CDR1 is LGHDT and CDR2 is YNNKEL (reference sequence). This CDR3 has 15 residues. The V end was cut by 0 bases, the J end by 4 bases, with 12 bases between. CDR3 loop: CASSQDWTVRETQYF. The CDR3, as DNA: TGTGCCAGCAGCCAAGACTGGACAGTCCGAGAGACCCAGTACTTC.

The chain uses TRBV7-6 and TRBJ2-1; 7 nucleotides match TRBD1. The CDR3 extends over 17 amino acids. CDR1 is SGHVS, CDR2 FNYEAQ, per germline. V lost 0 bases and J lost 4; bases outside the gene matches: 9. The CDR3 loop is CASSLAWDRKVYNEQFF. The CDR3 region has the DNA TGTGCCAGCAGCTTAGCGTGGGACAGAAAAGTATACAATGAGCAGTTCTTC.

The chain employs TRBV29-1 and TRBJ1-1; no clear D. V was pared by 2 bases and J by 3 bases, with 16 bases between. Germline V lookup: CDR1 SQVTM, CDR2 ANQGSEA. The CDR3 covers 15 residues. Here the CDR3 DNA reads TGCAGCGTTGAATTCATGCTGAGAAGCGACACTGAAGCTTTCTTT. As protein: CSVEFMLRSDTEAFF.

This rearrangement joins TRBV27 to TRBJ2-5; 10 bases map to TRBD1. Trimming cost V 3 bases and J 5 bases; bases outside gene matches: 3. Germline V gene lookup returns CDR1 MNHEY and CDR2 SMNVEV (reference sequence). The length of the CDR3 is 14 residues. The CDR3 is CASSLGTGVETQYF. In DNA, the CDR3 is TGTGCCAGCAGTTTGGGGACAGGGGTCGAGACCCAGTACTTC.

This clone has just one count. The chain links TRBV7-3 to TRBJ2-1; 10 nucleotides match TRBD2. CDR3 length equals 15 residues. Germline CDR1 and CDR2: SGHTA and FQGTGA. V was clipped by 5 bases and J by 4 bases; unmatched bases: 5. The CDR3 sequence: CASSDRTSGYNEQFF. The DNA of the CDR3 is TGTGCCAGCAGCGATCGGACTAGCGGTTACAATGAGCAGTTCTTC. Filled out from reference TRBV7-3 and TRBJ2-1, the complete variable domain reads GAGVSQTPSNKVTEKGKYVELRCDPISGHTALYWYRQSLGQGPEFLIYFQGTGAADDSGLPNDRFFAVRPEGSVSTLKIQRTERGDSAVYLCASSDRTSGYNEQFFGPGTRLTVL.

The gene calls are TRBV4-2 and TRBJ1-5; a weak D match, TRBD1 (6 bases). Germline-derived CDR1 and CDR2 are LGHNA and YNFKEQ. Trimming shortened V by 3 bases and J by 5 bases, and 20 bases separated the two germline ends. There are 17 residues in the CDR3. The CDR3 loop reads CASSQTPRGARDQPQHF. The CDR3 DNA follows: TGTGCCAGCAGCCAGACCCCGCGGGGGGCGCGGGATCAGCCCCAGCATTTT.

This CDR3 is CASSAPAGDRETQYF. The DNA for the CDR3 is TGTGCCAGCAGTGCCCCCGCGGGGGACAGGGAGACCCAGTACTTC. The J gene is TRBJ2-5, the V gene TRBV28; D possibly corresponds to TRBD1 (8 bases). Between the trimmed V and J ends, which lost 5 bases and 5 bases, there was a span of 18 bases. This CDR3 is 15 amino acids long. From germline, CDR1 is MDHEN and CDR2 SYDVKM.

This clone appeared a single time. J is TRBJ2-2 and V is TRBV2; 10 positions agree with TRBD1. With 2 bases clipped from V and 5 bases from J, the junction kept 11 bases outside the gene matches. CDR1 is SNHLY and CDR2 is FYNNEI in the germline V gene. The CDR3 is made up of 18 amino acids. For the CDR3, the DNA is TGTGCCAGCAGTGAACCCCGGGACAGGGGTTTACATACCGGGGAGCTGTTTTTT. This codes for CASSEPRDRGLHTGELFF.

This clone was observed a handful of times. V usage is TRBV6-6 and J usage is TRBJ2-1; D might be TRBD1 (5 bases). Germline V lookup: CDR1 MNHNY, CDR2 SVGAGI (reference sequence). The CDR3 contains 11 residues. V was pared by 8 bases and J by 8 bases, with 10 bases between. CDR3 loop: CASGHIDEQFF. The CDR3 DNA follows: TGTGCCAGCGGACATATCGATGAGCAGTTCTTC.

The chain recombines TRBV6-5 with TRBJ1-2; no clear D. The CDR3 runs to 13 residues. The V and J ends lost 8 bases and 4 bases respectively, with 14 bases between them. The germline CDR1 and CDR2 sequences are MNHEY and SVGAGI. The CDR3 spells CASGQSLSYGYTF. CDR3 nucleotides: TGTGCCAGCGGCCAGTCTCTCAGCTATGGCTACACCTTC.

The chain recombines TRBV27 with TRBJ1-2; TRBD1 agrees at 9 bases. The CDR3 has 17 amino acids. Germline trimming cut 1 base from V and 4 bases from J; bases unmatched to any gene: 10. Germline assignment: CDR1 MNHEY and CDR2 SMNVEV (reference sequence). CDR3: CASSLWGQGPIVYGYTF. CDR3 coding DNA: TGTGCCAGCAGTTTATGGGGACAGGGCCCTATTGTCTATGGCTACACCTTC.

CDR3 bases: TGTGCCAGCAGCTTAGCCCCCCGACAGGGGCTGAACTATGGCTACACCTTC. Protein product: CASSLAPRQGLNYGYTF. The J gene is TRBJ1-2, the V gene TRBV11-3, with TRBD1 matching 8 bases. Losses at the gene ends were 1 base for V and 2 bases for J; bases not matched to a gene: 9. Germline values: CDR1 SGHNT, CDR2 YENEEA. This CDR3 contains 17 residues.

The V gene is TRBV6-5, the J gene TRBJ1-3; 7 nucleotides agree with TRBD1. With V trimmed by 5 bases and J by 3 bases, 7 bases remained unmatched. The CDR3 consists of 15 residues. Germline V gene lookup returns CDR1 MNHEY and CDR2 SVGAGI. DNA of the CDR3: TGTGCCAGCAGTCTACGGGACAGCAGTGGAAACACCATATATTTT. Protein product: CASSLRDSSGNTIYF.

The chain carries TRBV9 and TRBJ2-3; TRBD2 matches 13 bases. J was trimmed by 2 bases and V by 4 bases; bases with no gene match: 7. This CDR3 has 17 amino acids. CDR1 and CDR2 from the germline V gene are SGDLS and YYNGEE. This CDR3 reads CASSPGLAGVHTDTQYF. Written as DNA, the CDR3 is TGTGCCAGCAGCCCTGGACTAGCGGGGGTCCACACAGATACGCAGTATTTT.